These 26 T cell receptor beta chains originate from one sample sequenced in a study of OX40 agonist ivuxolimab in advanced cancers. TCRdb's table, derived via immunoSEQ multiplex PCR, lists solely in-frame clones and lacks some. The sample has about 61,000 clones, roughly four fifths seen once. Sequenced material: CD4+ or CD8+ T cells sorted from blood, taken in a trial of the OX40 agonist ivuxolimab. These receptors were collected from an adult with an advanced solid tumor such as melanoma, head and neck, liver or kidney cancer.

The rearrangement links TRBV10-3 to TRBJ1-5; 8 bases match TRBD1. Unmatched junction bases numbered 6, after V lost 8 bases and J lost 0 bases. Germline V gives CDR1 ENHRY, CDR2 SYGVKD. The CDR3 spans 15 residues. The CDR3 DNA follows: TGTGCCATCGGGGGGGACAGGAATAGCAATCAGCCCCAGCATTTT. As protein: CAIGGDRNSNQPQHF.

The genes are TRBV30 and TRBJ2-3; possible D gene TRBD1, 5 bases. Germline V gene lookup returns CDR1 GTSNPN and CDR2 SVGIG (reference sequence). V lost 3 bases and J 0 bases, leaving 10 bases between the germline ends. The CDR3 is 14 amino acids. This CDR3 is CAWRRPGSTDTQYF. The CDR3 DNA sequence: TGTGCCTGGAGGAGGCCAGGGAGCACAGATACGCAGTATTTT.

The chain recombines TRBV5-4 with TRBJ2-1; a weak D match, TRBD2 (5 bases). Germline-derived CDR1 and CDR2 are SGHNT and YYREEE (reference sequence). Trimming took off 0 bases at V and 3 bases at J, with 7 bases between the two ends. The CDR3 covers 14 residues. This chain's CDR3 is CASSLAGDYNEQFF. The CDR3 DNA reads TGTGCCAGCAGCTTGGCCGGGGACTACAATGAGCAGTTCTTC.

V usage is TRBV5-1 and J usage is TRBJ2-5, with D hard to call. The CDR3 sequence is 12 residues long. Trimming removed 7 bases from V and 0 bases from J, with 7 bases in between. The germline gives CDR1 SGHRS, CDR2 YFSETQ. CDR3 region: CASGNYQETQYF. Here the CDR3 DNA reads TGCGCCAGCGGTAATTACCAAGAGACCCAGTACTTC.

The chain has TRBV5-8 and TRBJ1-4; possible D gene TRBD1, 6 bases. Deletions cut 3 bases from V and 0 bases from J, with 9 bases between. This CDR3 spans 15 amino acids. From germline, CDR1 is SGHTS and CDR2 YDEGEE. CDR3 sequence: CASSWRTATNEKLFF. The CDR3 DNA is TGTGCCAGCAGCTGGAGGACAGCAACTAATGAAAAACTGTTTTTT.

The rearrangement links TRBV9 to TRBJ1-1; D not resolved. Germline-derived CDR1 and CDR2 are SGDLS and YYNGEE. The CDR3 length is 14 residues. V was cut by 0 bases and J by 0 bases, with 6 bases left in between. As DNA, the CDR3 is TGTGCCAGCAGCGTAGAACAAGTGAACACTGAAGCTTTCTTT. Translating gives CASSVEQVNTEAFF. The variable domain in full, completed from reference TRBV9 and TRBJ1-1, reads DSGVTQTPKHLITATGQRVTLRCSPRSGDLSVYWYQQSLDQGLQFLIQYYNGEERAKGNILERFSAQQFPDLHSELNLSSLELGDSALYFCASSVEQVNTEAFFGQGTRLTVV.

V is TRBV23-1 and J is TRBJ1-1, with 9 bases matching TRBD1. TRBV23-1 is an ORF for which the function is uncertain. V trimming: 6 bases; J trimming: 3 bases; junction bases outside the gene matches: 5. The CDR3 runs 14 residues. The CDR3 region is CASRDRGFDTEAFF. CDR3 DNA: TGCGCCAGCAGGGACAGGGGTTTTGACACTGAAGCTTTCTTT.

The chain links TRBV5-6 to TRBJ1-3, with D maybe TRBD1 (6 bases). Germline V gives CDR1 SGHDT, CDR2 YYEEEE. CDR3 length: 15 residues. V was cut by 1 base and J by 0 bases, with 8 bases left in between. The CDR3 protein is CASSLIRGSGNTIYF. The CDR3 DNA reads TGTGCCAGCAGCTTGATCAGGGGCTCTGGAAACACCATATATTTT.

The V call is TRBV30, the J call TRBJ1-1; weak D call: TRBD1 (5 bases). Germline CDR1 reads GTSNPN; CDR2 reads SVGIG (reference sequence). V lost 2 bases and J lost 9, with 19 bases in between. The CDR3 totals 14 residues. CDR3 sequence reads: CAWSSRDPGAQAFF. Written as DNA, the CDR3 is TGTGCCTGGAGTTCTCGGGACCCGGGTGCACAAGCTTTCTTT.

The rearrangement joins TRBV19 to TRBJ2-4; possibly TRBD2 for D (5 bases). The CDR3 totals 16 residues. From germline, CDR1 is LNHDA and CDR2 SQIVND (reference sequence). V lost 7 bases to trimming and J lost 0 bases, with 16 bases between them. The CDR3 loop is CASNTGRDLAKNIQYF. Here the CDR3 DNA reads TGTGCCAGTAACACTGGGAGAGACCTAGCCAAAAACATTCAGTACTTC.

The V call is TRBV5-1, the J call TRBJ1-1; no clear D. There are 13 residues in the CDR3. Germline loops: CDR1 SGHRS, CDR2 YFSETQ. V dropped 9 bases and J dropped 1 base, with 13 bases sitting between them. The CDR3 loop reads CATQEGANTEAFF. The DNA for the CDR3 is TGCGCCACCCAGGAGGGAGCGAACACTGAAGCTTTCTTT. Looking up the rest from reference TRBV5-1 and TRBJ1-1 gives the full variable domain: KAGVTQTPRYLIKTRGQQVTLSCSPISGHRSVSWYQQTPGQGLQFLFEYFSETQRNKGNFPGRFSGRQFSNSRSEMNVSTLELGDSALYLCATQEGANTEAFFGQGTRLTVV.

V gene TRBV5-5 combines with J gene TRBJ1-3; maybe TRBD1 (5 bases). This CDR3 is 16 amino acids long. V was trimmed by 3 bases and J by 1 base, leaving 14 bases between them. In germline, CDR1 is SGHKS, CDR2 YYEKEE (reference sequence). Here the CDR3 DNA reads TGTGCCAGCAGCTCGGGGCCGCCAACTTCTGGAAACACCATATATTTT. This encodes CASSSGPPTSGNTIYF.

This clone was counted once. The chain combines TRBV7-3 with TRBJ1-1, with TRBD1 matching 7 bases. Germline lookup yields CDR1 SGHTA and CDR2 FQGTGA. The CDR3 runs 13 residues. Germline trimming cut 7 bases from V and 1 base from J; bases unmatched to any gene: 3. The CDR3 is CASKDRQNTEAFF. CDR3 DNA sequence: TGTGCCAGCAAGGACAGGCAGAACACTGAAGCTTTCTTT.

The chain uses TRBV5-6 and TRBJ1-5; D not resolved. CDR3 size: 17 residues. Germline lookup yields CDR1 SGHDT and CDR2 YYEEEE. V was trimmed by 1 base and J by 5 bases, leaving 19 bases between them. CDR3 coding DNA: TGTGCCAGCAGCTTGAAACCTTTTGGAATTGGGGATCAGCCCCAGCATTTT. It translates to CASSLKPFGIGDQPQHF.

The V and J genes are TRBV28 and TRBJ1-2, with D possibly matching TRBD1 (5 bases). The germline gives CDR1 MDHEN, CDR2 SYDVKM. V dropped 4 bases and J dropped 4 bases, with 10 bases sitting between them. The CDR3 covers 13 residues. The CDR3 bases are TGTGCCAGCAGTTCGGGGGTAGTCTATGGCTACACCTTC. Translating it yields CASSSGVVYGYTF.

The chain is built from TRBV6-5 and TRBJ2-5; the D is unclear. The CDR3 covers 15 residues. The V end was cut by 5 bases, the J end by 2 bases, with 15 bases between. Germline V gene data show CDR1 as MNHEY and CDR2 as SVGAGI. CDR3 sequence reads: CASSPRPTLQETQYF. DNA of the CDR3: TGTGCCAGCAGTCCCCGACCGACGCTTCAAGAGACCCAGTACTTC.

In this sample, this clone turned up once. The gene calls are TRBV19 and TRBJ1-2; 7 nucleotides line up with TRBD1. Per the germline V gene, CDR1 is LNHDA and CDR2 is SQIVND (reference sequence). V gave up 7 bases and J gave up 6 bases; unmatched junction bases: 8. The CDR3 runs 13 residues. CDR3 in amino acids: CASTHQGEDGYTF. The CDR3 coding sequence is TGTGCCAGTACCCACCAGGGGGAAGATGGCTACACCTTC. The complete variable domain, with remaining parts taken from reference TRBV19 and TRBJ1-2, reads DGGITQSPKYLFRKEGQNVTLSCEQNLNHDAMYWYRQDPGQGLRLIYYSQIVNDFQKGDIAEGYSVSREKKESFPLTVTSAQKNPTAFYLCASTHQGEDGYTFGSGTRLTVV.

The V gene is TRBV19, the J gene TRBJ2-7, with D tentatively TRBD2 (6 bases). Germline CDR1 LNHDA, CDR2 SQIVND (reference sequence). V gave up 1 base and J gave up 0 bases, with 13 bases separating them. The CDR3 contains 16 residues. This CDR3 reads CASSIVSGTLSYEQYF. The CDR3 coding sequence is TGTGCCAGTAGTATAGTGTCGGGGACTCTCTCCTACGAGCAGTACTTC. The full variable domain, with the rest looked up from reference TRBV19 and TRBJ2-7, is DGGITQSPKYLFRKEGQNVTLSCEQNLNHDAMYWYRQDPGQGLRLIYYSQIVNDFQKGDIAEGYSVSREKKESFPLTVTSAQKNPTAFYLCASSIVSGTLSYEQYFGPGTRLTVT.

This chain joins TRBV10-3 and TRBJ2-7; TRBD1 matches 10 bases. CDR3 length equals 14 residues. Germline V gene data show CDR1 as ENHRY and CDR2 as SYGVKD. Germline trimming cut 7 bases from V and 6 bases from J; bases unmatched to any gene: 9. The CDR3 protein is CAINKGQGTSEQYF. The CDR3 bases are TGTGCCATCAATAAGGGACAGGGGACTAGCGAGCAGTACTTC.

This chain uses TRBV4-2 with TRBJ2-1; D is perhaps TRBD1 (6 bases). V was pared by 4 bases and J by 2 bases, with 12 bases between. The germline V gene has CDR1 LGHNA and CDR2 YNFKEQ. This CDR3 is built from 15 residues. The CDR3 reads CASSPDRDTYNEQFF. CDR3 nucleotide sequence: TGTGCCAGCAGCCCTGATAGGGACACCTACAATGAGCAGTTCTTC.

This clone occurred a few times. CDR3 nucleotide sequence: TGTGCCAGTAGTACCCGACAGGGGGAGGGGAATGAGCAGTTCTTC. It codes for CASSTRQGEGNEQFF. The rearrangement uses TRBV19 and TRBJ2-1; the match to TRBD1 covers 9 bases. CDR1 and CDR2 from the germline V gene are LNHDA and SQIVND (reference sequence). V trimming: 4 bases; J trimming: 7 bases; junction bases outside the gene matches: 8. The CDR3 runs 15 residues.

The chain employs TRBV25-1 and TRBJ2-1, with TRBD2 matching over 12 bases. Unmatched junction bases numbered 5, after V lost 2 bases and J lost 6 bases. CDR1 is MGHDK, CDR2 SYGVNS, per germline. The CDR3 contains 16 residues. CDR3 nucleotide sequence: TGTGCCAGCAGTGAACCGGCTAGCGGGGGGGCCAATGAGCAGTTCTTC. Its translation is CASSEPASGGANEQFF.

The chain links TRBV19 to TRBJ2-3; D possibly corresponds to TRBD2 (7 bases). Trimming stripped 6 bases from V and 2 bases from J, with 15 bases between. This CDR3 is 15 amino acids long. Germline CDR1 LNHDA, CDR2 SQIVND (reference sequence). CDR3 nucleotides: TGTGCCAGTAGCCTATGGGGGGGGGCCACAGATACGCAGTATTTT. It encodes CASSLWGGATDTQYF.

V is TRBV19 and J is TRBJ2-3; possibly TRBD1 or TRBD2 for D (5 bases each). The germline V gene encodes CDR1 LNHDA and CDR2 SQIVND (reference sequence). The CDR3 consists of 10 residues. Trimming removed 9 bases from V and 6 bases from J, with 7 bases in between. The CDR3 nucleotides read TGTGCCAGCGGGACCGATACGCAGTATTTT. It translates to CASGTDTQYF.

The chain is built from TRBV9 and TRBJ2-1; D is unresolved. The CDR3 contains 11 residues. Germline assignment: CDR1 SGDLS and CDR2 YYNGEE. Deletions cut 0 bases from V and 11 bases from J, with 6 bases between. Here the CDR3 DNA reads TGTGCCAGCAGCGTAGGCGCTAAGCAGTTCTTC. It translates to CASSVGAKQFF.

The J gene is TRBJ2-5, the V gene TRBV10-3; 9 bases line up with TRBD2. CDR1 ENHRY and CDR2 SYGVKD come from the germline V gene. CDR3 length: 14 residues. Trimming took 4 bases from V and 3 from J; bases not matched to a gene: 3. The CDR3 coding sequence is TGTGCCATCAGTGCTAGCGGGGAGAAAGAGACCCAGTACTTC. It is translated as CAISASGEKETQYF.